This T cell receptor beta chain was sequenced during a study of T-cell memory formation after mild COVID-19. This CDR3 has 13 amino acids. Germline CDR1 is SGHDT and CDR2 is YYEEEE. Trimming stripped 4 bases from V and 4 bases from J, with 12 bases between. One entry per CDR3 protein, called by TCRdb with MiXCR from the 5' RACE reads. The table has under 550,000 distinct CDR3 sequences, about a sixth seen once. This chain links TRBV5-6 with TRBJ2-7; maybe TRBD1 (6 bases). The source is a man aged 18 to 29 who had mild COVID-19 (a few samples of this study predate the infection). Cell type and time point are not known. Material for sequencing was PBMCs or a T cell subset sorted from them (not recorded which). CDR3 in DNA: TGTGCCAGCAGCCGCCGCAGGGGTTACGAGCAGTACTTC. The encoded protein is CASSRRRGYEQYF. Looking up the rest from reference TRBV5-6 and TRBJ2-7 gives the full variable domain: DAGVTQSPTHLIKTRGQQVTLRCSPKSGHDTVSWYQQALGQGPQFIFQYYEEEERQRGNFPDRFSGHQFPNYSSELNVNALLLGDSALYLCASSRRRGYEQYFGPGTRLTVT.